The clone carrying this T cell receptor (beta chain) was seen many times. Its antigen remains unidentified. What was amplified from RNA transcripts were TCR beta CDR3 regions. HTBI primers were used for first-round RT-PCR of the TCR CDR3. TCRdb re-called the multiplex PCR reads through MiXCR, storing one row per CDR3 protein. The profile shows about 840,000 distinct CDR3 sequences, 35% to 45% of them singletons. Trimming took 6 bases from V and 2 from J, leaving 16 bases between them. Germline lookup yields CDR1 LNHDA and CDR2 SQIVND (reference sequence). This CDR3 comprises 15 residues. The sample belongs to a study of T cells in Graves' hyperthyroidism and ophthalmopathy. General study results and limits: The majority of expanded thyroid clonotypes above 0.001 also appeared in blood. The model made its ophthalmopathy prediction, and onset followed a median approximately 6 months later.

The receptor's source is a man between 18 and 35 years old with Graves' hyperthyroidism. The specimen was blood. V and J are TRBV19 and TRBJ1-1, with D tentatively TRBD1 (6 bases). The CDR3 sequence: CASSPYREVNTEAFF. The CDR3 bases are TGTGCCAGTAGCCCTTACAGGGAGGTCAACACTGAAGCTTTCTTT.